Here is one TCR beta chain with its context. This clone occurred once. Its antigen remains unidentified. Base qualities are not provided; no much larger clone lies one nucleotide away. TCRbeta CDR3 regions were amplified from genomic DNA using the immunoSEQ Assay, a bias-controlled multiplex PCR. The source study handled its data this way. Within the assay, amplification of reference gene primers was used to estimate how many nucleated cells each sample contained. Sequence reads were collapsed and filtered to measure the absolute abundance of every unique TCRbeta CDR3 rearrangement. For each sample, productive Simpson clonality was calculated by taking the square root of Simpson's diversity index across productive rearrangements. TCRdb holds this immuneACCESS table with in-frame rearrangements only. Some clones are missing; in checked studies, unresolved V genes explain under half, and the rest has no known cause. V, J and clone size reflect that table, while D and trimming were determined from the DNA. The sample includes 430,000 or so clones, with approximately 88% observed a single time. Over 1.5% of the sample belongs to the ten largest clones.

From a lookup of the germline V gene, CDR1 and CDR2 are MNHEY and SVGAGI. V loses 1 base, J loses 1 base, and the germline ends lie 6 bases apart. Including cysteine and phenylalanine, the CDR3 has 14 amino acids. The read is trimmed to its CDR3 DNA, 42 bases read in frame from base 1. These data come from a study of blood T cell repertoires in COVID-19 (dated by TCRdb to the early 2020s). Regarding the complete study: Collaborator samples came from the United States, Italy and Spain and covered acute and convalescent phases of COVID-19. The material from the prospective study consisted of cDNA or gDNA derived from T cells, B-cell-depleted T cells, or PBMCs. The dataset comprised deeply sampled blood TCRbeta repertoires from subjects exposed to, actively infected with, or recovered from COVID-19. The repertoires were released in a freely available public database meant as a resource for research on the immune response to SARS-CoV-2. The samples were drawn from the first 160 participants of the ongoing ImmuneRACE study and from under 1,500 subjects provided by 6 global collaborators. Sample metadata almost always included a de-identified subject ID, COVID-19 status, age in years and sex. HLA class I and class II types, where available, came from metadata supplied by the sample provider rather than from assay-based typing.

Participants in the prospective study were enrolled through a virtual design, were aged 18 to 89 years, and lived in under 25 United States geographic areas. In the prospective study, participants were assigned to cohorts based on the clinical history participants reported in a screening survey and a study questionnaire. Recovered participants in ImmuneRACE Cohort 3 were defined as having two consecutive negative NP/OP PCR tests, clearance from a healthcare professional, or resolution of symptoms. In the prospective study, mobile phlebotomists collected whole blood, serum and a nasopharyngeal or oropharyngeal swab from each participant. Participants in the prospective study had the option to provide additional blood draws and questionnaires over an approximately 2-month period. Before DNA extraction, prospective study blood samples were shipped either frozen or at room temperature. Here is what the overall study found, with its caveats: Clinical and demographic metadata were provided uncurated, with the amount varying by source and participant.

The V gene is TRBV6-5 and the J gene is TRBJ2-3, with an unclear D gene assignment. The TCR originated in a woman between 40 and 50 years old who had recovered from COVID-19. The specimen sequenced was PBMCs or T cells enriched from blood (not recorded which). CDR3 loop: CASSYYGRTDTQYF. The DNA sequence is TGTGCCAGCAGTTACTATGGGCGCACAGATACGCAGTATTTT.